These 31 T cell receptor beta chains share one sample of origin, sequenced in a study of cytomegalovirus exposure and HLA in healthy donors. Researchers ran the PCR with 60 Vbeta and 13 Jbeta primers. Clones were sequenced by immunoSEQ multiplex PCR, and TCRdb holds only the in-frame ones, with some missing. The sample contains fewer than 250,000 clones, 60% to 80% of which appear only once. The material sequenced was PBMCs. The origin of the receptors is a woman aged 25 to 39 in good health and CMV-seropositive.

This clone has just a few counts. V and J are TRBV5-1 and TRBJ2-3; 10 bases are shared with TRBD2. This CDR3 spans 15 amino acids. V shed 2 bases, J shed 1 base, and the junction held 1 base outside the gene matches. Germline-derived CDR1 and CDR2 are SGHRS and YFSETQ. The CDR3 DNA is TGCGCCAGCAGCTTTGGGACTAGCGGCACAGATACGCAGTATTTT. Translation gives CASSFGTSGTDTQYF.

V usage is TRBV2 and J usage is TRBJ2-3; 7 nucleotides line up with TRBD2. V gave up 11 bases and J gave up 0 bases; unmatched junction bases: 5. This CDR3 is 13 amino acids long. The germline V gene has CDR1 SNHLY and CDR2 FYNNEI. CDR3 in amino acids: CAGGVTSTDTQYF. The CDR3 DNA reads as TGTGCCGGGGGGGTGACGAGCACAGATACGCAGTATTTT. Drawing the rest from reference TRBV2 and TRBJ2-3, the complete variable domain is EPEVTQTPSHQVTQMGQEVILRCVPISNHLYFYWYRQILGQKVEFLVSFYNNEISEKSEIFDDQFSVERPDGSNFTLKIRSTKLEDSAMYFCAGGVTSTDTQYFGPGTRLTVL.

The chain is built from TRBV10-3 and TRBJ2-3; D is undetermined. Germline CDR1 reads ENHRY; CDR2 reads SYGVKD. The CDR3 contains 17 residues. Trimming shortened V by 0 bases and J by 1 base, and 14 bases separated the two germline ends. The CDR3 DNA sequence: TGTGCCATCAGTGAGTCAGCGCTGGCGGCAGGCACAGATACGCAGTATTTT. Its protein is CAISESALAAGTDTQYF.

This clone showed up just a few times. The chain employs TRBV29-1 and TRBJ1-2, with unresolved D. Trimming pared 4 bases from V and 1 base from J, leaving 7 bases between. CDR3 length equals 12 residues. From germline, CDR1 is SQVTM and CDR2 ANQGSEA. CDR3 sequence reads: CSVAGSNYGYTF. The DNA of the CDR3 is TGCAGCGTTGCCGGGAGTAACTATGGCTACACCTTC. Full variable domain (rest looked up from reference TRBV29-1 and TRBJ1-2): SAVISQKPSRDICQRGTSLTIQCQVDSQVTMMFWYRQQPGQSLTLIATANQGSEATYESGFVIDKFPISRPNLTFSTLTVSNMSPEDSSIYLCSVAGSNYGYTFGSGTRLTVV.

The V gene is TRBV19, the J gene TRBJ1-5; TRBD1 is a possible D gene (6 bases). Germline V gives CDR1 LNHDA, CDR2 SQIVND (reference sequence). The CDR3 loop spans 13 amino acids. V dropped 10 bases and J dropped 0 bases, with 10 bases sitting between them. CDR3 in amino acids: CATGTYSNQPQHF. The CDR3 DNA is TGTGCCACCGGGACATATAGCAATCAGCCCCAGCATTTT.

In its sample, this clone was seen once. The chain is built from TRBV11-2 and TRBJ1-1; 7 nucleotides match TRBD1. The CDR3 runs to 14 residues. The V gene end was trimmed by 5 bases and the J gene end by 7 bases; junction bases not matched to a gene: 10. CDR1 is SGHAT, CDR2 FQNNGV, per germline. The CDR3 loop reads CASSTGTAAGEAFF. The CDR3 DNA follows: TGTGCCAGCAGCACAGGGACAGCCGCCGGTGAAGCTTTCTTT.

The rearrangement links TRBV11-3 to TRBJ2-2; 10 bases map to TRBD2. Trimming removed 5 bases from V and 4 bases from J; junction bases left unmatched: 4. CDR3 length equals 15 residues. CDR1 and CDR2 (germline): SGHNT, YENEEA. In DNA, the CDR3 is TGTGCCAGCAGCGTAGCGGGAGGAGGCACCGGGGAGCTGTTTTTT. This codes for CASSVAGGGTGELFF.

V usage is TRBV19 and J usage is TRBJ1-2, with a possible D match to TRBD1 (6 bases). Germline loops: CDR1 LNHDA, CDR2 SQIVND (reference sequence). The CDR3 is made up of 13 amino acids. Trimming took 5 bases from V and 4 from J, leaving 11 bases between them. The CDR3 DNA is TGTGCCAGTAGTCTGGGCAGGGGCTATGGCTACACCTTC. This sequence encodes CASSLGRGYGYTF.

V gene TRBV15 combines with J gene TRBJ2-3, with a possible D match to TRBD2 (5 bases). The CDR3 sequence is 14 residues long. The V and J ends lost 6 bases and 0 bases respectively, with 10 bases between them. Germline loops: CDR1 LNHNV, CDR2 YYDKDF (reference sequence). CDR3 sequence: CATSESGSTDTQYF. The CDR3 nucleotides are TGTGCCACCAGTGAAAGCGGTAGCACAGATACGCAGTATTTT.

The chain carries TRBV19 and TRBJ2-5; the D gene is possibly TRBD1 (5 bases). Germline-derived CDR1 and CDR2 are LNHDA and SQIVND (reference sequence). The CDR3 runs 13 residues. V was clipped by 5 bases and J by 5 bases, with 12 bases between them. CDR3 DNA: TGTGCCAGTAGTGTCCAGGGTGGGGAGACCCAGTACTTC. Amino acid sequence: CASSVQGGETQYF.

This chain connects TRBV28 to TRBJ1-1, with 9 bases lining up with TRBD1. The V and J ends lost 5 bases and 3 bases, in that order; junction bases with no gene match: 10. Looked up from germline, CDR1 is MDHEN and CDR2 is SYDVKM. The CDR3 runs to 16 residues. The CDR3 coding sequence is TGTGCCAGCAGTCTAATACAGGGGGCTGGGGACACTGAAGCTTTCTTT. It codes for CASSLIQGAGDTEAFF.

The rearrangement joins TRBV7-2 to TRBJ2-3; a possible D gene is TRBD2 (5 bases). Germline lookup yields CDR1 SGHTA and CDR2 FQGNSA. V lost 5 bases to trimming and J lost 0 bases, with 12 bases between them. CDR3 size: 15 residues. The CDR3 DNA follows: TGTGCCAGCAGCCAATATGGGAGAAGCACAGATACGCAGTATTTT. It encodes CASSQYGRSTDTQYF.

The chain recombines TRBV29-1 with TRBJ1-5, with TRBD1 matching over 7 bases. The germline CDR1 and CDR2 sequences are SQVTM and ANQGSEA. This CDR3 comprises 15 residues. The V gene end was trimmed by 0 bases and the J gene end by 2 bases; junction bases not matched to a gene: 4. The CDR3 DNA follows: TGCAGCGTTGAAGATGCCACAGGGGGCAATCAGCCCCAGCATTTT. Its protein product is CSVEDATGGNQPQHF.

This clone occurred a few times. V is TRBV5-6 and J is TRBJ2-7, with TRBD2 matching 7 bases. Germline assignment: CDR1 SGHDT and CDR2 YYEEEE. This CDR3 has 14 residues. Losses at the gene ends were 6 bases for V and 2 bases for J; bases not matched to a gene: 8. CDR3 nucleotide sequence: TGTGCCAGCACTCGGACTAGGTTCGCCTACGAGCAGTACTTC. This sequence encodes CASTRTRFAYEQYF.

This chain joins TRBV28 and TRBJ1-1; 11 bases line up with TRBD1. The CDR3 is made up of 15 amino acids. The V and J ends lost 7 bases and 3 bases, in that order; junction bases with no gene match: 7. Germline CDR1 reads MDHEN; CDR2 reads SYDVKM. The CDR3 DNA sequence: TGTGCCAGCACCTCAGTGGACAGGGGGCACACTGAAGCTTTCTTT. Protein: CASTSVDRGHTEAFF.

The gene calls are TRBV6-6 and TRBJ2-7; the match to TRBD2 covers 7 bases. The germline CDR1 and CDR2 sequences are MNHNY and SVGAGI (reference sequence). V lost 5 bases and J lost 2; bases outside the gene matches: 6. CDR3 length equals 14 residues. The CDR3 DNA reads as TGTGCCAGCAGTCCCCGGGGGGATACCTACGAGCAGTACTTC. Protein sequence: CASSPRGDTYEQYF.

V usage is TRBV30 and J usage is TRBJ1-1; weak D call: TRBD1 (5 bases). Trimming removed 1 base from V and 2 bases from J, with 8 bases in between. The CDR3 runs 13 residues. CDR1 and CDR2 (germline): GTSNPN, SVGIG (reference sequence). The CDR3 region has the DNA TGTGCCTGGAGTGGACAGATAAACACTGAAGCTTTCTTT. Translating it yields CAWSGQINTEAFF.

The chain carries TRBV19 and TRBJ1-5, with 7 bases lining up with TRBD1. CDR1 and CDR2 from the germline V gene are LNHDA and SQIVND (reference sequence). This CDR3 has 14 residues. The V and J ends lost 2 bases and 10 bases, in that order; junction bases with no gene match: 8. CDR3: CASSINRGARPQHF. Here the CDR3 DNA reads TGTGCCAGTAGTATAAACAGGGGAGCACGTCCCCAGCATTTT.

The chain recombines TRBV28 with TRBJ1-2, with a possible D match to TRBD1 (6 bases). The germline CDR1 and CDR2 sequences are MDHEN and SYDVKM. Trimming shortened V by 5 bases and J by 8 bases, and 12 bases separated the two germline ends. This CDR3 is built from 12 residues. CDR3: CASSRGGDGYTF. CDR3 coding DNA: TGTGCCAGCAGTCGGGGGGGCGACGGCTACACCTTC.

The rearrangement joins TRBV29-1 to TRBJ2-1; possible D gene TRBD1, 6 bases. CDR1 is SQVTM and CDR2 is ANQGSEA in the germline V gene. Between the trimmed V and J ends, which lost 4 bases and 2 bases, there was a span of 9 bases. CDR3 length equals 13 residues. The CDR3 sequence: CSVGAGAYNEQFF. The CDR3 bases are TGCAGCGTTGGGGCAGGGGCCTACAATGAGCAGTTCTTC.

This clone occurred a few times. The chain carries TRBV2 and TRBJ1-5; D is undetermined. Trimming took 8 bases from V and 3 from J, leaving 11 bases between them. CDR1 is SNHLY, CDR2 FYNNEI, per germline. There are 13 residues in the CDR3. CDR3 in DNA: TGTGCCAGCCGAATCGAGTTCAATCAGCCCCAGCATTTT. This codes for CASRIEFNQPQHF. The variable domain in full, completed from reference TRBV2 and TRBJ1-5, reads EPEVTQTPSHQVTQMGQEVILRCVPISNHLYFYWYRQILGQKVEFLVSFYNNEISEKSEIFDDQFSVERPDGSNFTLKIRSTKLEDSAMYFCASRIEFNQPQHFGDGTRLSIL.

The chain joins TRBV4-3 to TRBJ1-1, with 7 nucleotides matching TRBD1. CDR3 length equals 14 residues. Germline CDR1 LGHNA, CDR2 YSLEER. V trimming: 4 bases; J trimming: 1 base; junction bases outside the gene matches: 3. As DNA, the CDR3 is TGCGCCAGCAGCCTCGGGACAGCGAACACTGAAGCTTTCTTT. Translation: CASSLGTANTEAFF.

The rearrangement links TRBV28 to TRBJ1-2; no clear D. Germline lookup yields CDR1 MDHEN and CDR2 SYDVKM. CDR3 length: 15 amino acids. Trimming took 3 bases from V and 1 from J, leaving 12 bases between them. The CDR3, as DNA: TGTGCCAGCAGTTTTGGCGGGCGAAGTAACTATGGCTACACCTTC. Its protein is CASSFGGRSNYGYTF.

The genes are TRBV7-2 and TRBJ2-3; TRBD1 matches 7 bases. The ends lost 1 base at V and 3 bases at J; junction bases unmatched: 4. Germline V CDR1 and CDR2: SGHTA, FQGNSA. This CDR3 comprises 15 residues. DNA for the CDR3: TGTGCCAGCAGCTTAGGAGGGGGCAGGACAGATACGCAGTATTTT. Encoded protein: CASSLGGGRTDTQYF.

V is TRBV19 and J is TRBJ2-5; 9 bases match TRBD1. V was clipped by 1 base and J by 4 bases; unmatched bases: 4. In germline, CDR1 is LNHDA, CDR2 SQIVND (reference sequence). This CDR3 has 15 residues. CDR3 sequence reads: CASSIVPTGGETQYF. The CDR3 bases are TGTGCCAGTAGTATAGTCCCGACAGGGGGAGAGACCCAGTACTTC.

The rearrangement uses TRBV28 and TRBJ1-2, with D unresolved. This CDR3 is 12 amino acids long. V was pared by 2 bases and J by 8 bases, with 9 bases between. CDR1 and CDR2 from the germline V gene are MDHEN and SYDVKM. The CDR3 nucleotides are TGTGCCAGCAGTTTACAGGTACGCGGCTACACCTTC. Translation gives CASSLQVRGYTF.

The V gene is TRBV27, the J gene TRBJ2-7, with 9 positions matching TRBD1. The CDR3 sequence is 14 residues long. Germline V gives CDR1 MNHEY, CDR2 SMNVEV (reference sequence). J gave up 8 bases and V 3 bases, and 8 bases lay outside the gene matches. The CDR3 region is CASSFRGQGSKQYF. CDR3 nucleotides: TGTGCCAGCAGTTTTAGGGGACAGGGTAGTAAGCAGTACTTC.

This chain joins TRBV6-6 and TRBJ1-2; no reliable D call. The CDR3 length is 14 residues. Looked up from germline, CDR1 is MNHNY and CDR2 is SVGAGI (reference sequence). Trimming removed 2 bases from V and 6 bases from J, with 13 bases in between. The CDR3 loop reads CASSYAQEGNGYTF. DNA for the CDR3: TGTGCCAGCAGTTACGCTCAGGAAGGAAATGGCTACACCTTC.

Worth noting for this clone: Distinct nucleotide sequences in the sample also encode this CDR3. This chain joins TRBV28 and TRBJ1-5; D perhaps matches TRBD1 (5 bases). The V end lost 6 bases, the J end lost 2 bases, and 8 bases lay between the germline ends. CDR3 length equals 13 residues. The germline CDR1 and CDR2 sequences are MDHEN and SYDVKM. The CDR3 nucleotides read TGTGCCAGCAGGGGGGGAGGCAATCAGCCCCAGCATTTT. It encodes CASRGGGNQPQHF.

The chain uses TRBV27 and TRBJ2-1; D is uncertain. This CDR3 has 14 amino acids. V lost 3 bases to trimming and J lost 6 bases, with 12 bases between them. Per germline, CDR1 MNHEY and CDR2 SMNVEV (reference sequence). In DNA, the CDR3 is TGTGCCAGCAGTTTCGCGCTAACCGGCAATGAGCAGTTCTTC. As protein: CASSFALTGNEQFF.

V and J are TRBV27 and TRBJ2-1; 10 bases are shared with TRBD2. This CDR3 is built from 16 residues. Germline CDR1 reads MNHEY; CDR2 reads SMNVEV (reference sequence). V shed 4 bases, J shed 5 bases, and the junction held 8 bases outside the gene matches. DNA for the CDR3: TGTGCCAGCAGTTGGGCTAGCGGGAGTATCGACAATGAGCAGTTCTTC. Protein product: CASSWASGSIDNEQFF.